This section outlines one T cell receptor beta chain sequence together with its context. What it binds is not known. This entry comes from a study of CD8+CD57+ T cells in acquired aplastic anemia. Regarding the study as a whole: Fewer than 30 shared CD8+ CDR3s appeared highly expressed within patients' immunodominant clones.

Patients chosen for sequencing had CD8+CD57+ cells that had expanded, as shown by flow cytometry. Severe acquired aplastic anemia was the diagnosis recorded for all patients. By the time of blood sampling, patients had still received no therapy. Trimming removed 4 bases from V and 7 bases from J; junction bases left unmatched: 4. Germline V CDR1 and CDR2: SGHRS, YFSETQ. The CDR3 is 14 amino acids. Researchers used genomic DNA as the template to profile TCR beta VDJ and CDR3. TCRdb re-called the reads with MiXCR, one entry per CDR3 protein. The table shows some 170,000 distinct CDR3 sequences, with less than 65% occurring only once.

V and J are TRBV5-1 and TRBJ2-1; 11 positions agree with TRBD1. This receptor was identified in a human donor with aplastic anemia. Material for sequencing was sorted CD4+, CD8+, or CD8+CD57+ T cells (not recorded which) from PBMCs. The CDR3: CASSRDRGANEQFF. In DNA, the CDR3 is TGCGCCAGCAGCCGGGACAGGGGGGCTAATGAGCAGTTCTTC.